Given below is one TCR beta chain in context. Its antigen is currently not known. These data belong to a study of cytomegalovirus exposure and HLA in healthy donors (dated 2017 in TCRdb). Context from the whole study: An earlier analysis of about 560 of the donors reported about 260 Gb of sequence data and 90 million to 120 million unique TCR beta sequences obtained from approximately 180 million T cells. An early release covering roughly 600 HLA-typed donors comprised approximately 300 gigabases of sequencing data and tens of millions of unique TCR sequences. The genetic ancestry cluster associated with self-reported Caucasian donors included about 81% of the roughly 410 genotyped donors. The study aimed to test whether cataloging public T cell receptors could reveal signatures of past pathogen exposure. The study profiled the T cell repertoires of hundreds of subjects by immunosequencing and related them to cytomegalovirus serostatus. In addition to the first cohort of 666 subjects, a separate validation cohort of 120 different subjects was used. To predict cytomegalovirus infection status, the study combined high-throughput TCR immunosequencing, statistical association of individual TCRs with disease status, and machine learning. A later analysis re-analyzed previously published TCR beta repertoires from approximately 700 donors and added high-resolution HLA genotyping to study TCR occurrence patterns. Rather than drawing on any new phenotypic data, the later analysis identified candidate immune exposures from TCR beta sequences and the way those sequences occurred across donors. In an earlier analysis of a few hundred of the donors, high-throughput TCR beta sequencing was used to judge whether each TCR beta V gene segment behaved as functional or pseudogenic. Donor age, sex, ethnicity and CMV serostatus were compiled together with the repertoire data. In a later genetic analysis, genome-wide SNP genotypes for 398 of the 666 donors were used, and that subset was treated as a discovery cohort. Every discovery cohort repertoire had been produced on one sequencing platform. Class I and class II HLA loci were covered by the typing at four-digit resolution. Typing coverage varied by locus: roughly 620-640 donors for A, B, C, DRB1 and DQB1; more than 500 for DQA1; around 570 for DPA1; 450 to 480 for DPB1. Five DR-DQ haplotypes were handled as single units for association and clustering because linkage in the cohort was strong. Across 398 genotyped donors of the cohort, an average of about 250,000 unique TCR beta nucleotide sequences per donor were sequenced, and around 20% of those sequences were non-productive. The study at large found these results: Strong co-occurrence of HLA alleles, especially DR and DQ, made assigning TCR associations to individual alleles difficult. Because the 87-base-pair reads could not distinguish some IMGT-functional V segments, including TRBV6-2 and TRBV6-3, those segments were excluded. Most TCR sequences were seen in very few donors, while some public TCRs were found in many individuals. This cohort had only TCR beta chains sequenced, and the lack of alpha or paired-chain data limited which features could be detected. According to the authors, the approach could potentially be generalized to other disease states and immunological phenotypes. Sequencing depth was assumed to be roughly uniform across donors in the presence/absence analyses, though that assumption may not hold. The study listed around 160 TCR beta chains as associated with cytomegalovirus. A group of highly shared sequence variants was considered likely to be a technical artifact of the sequencing pipeline. Most CMV-associated TCR beta chains appeared to be HLA-restricted in a later analysis, and the HLA associations seemed to be driven largely by CMV exposure. Linkage disequilibrium might explain the correlated functional status among segregating V segments, but an unknown experimental factor could not be excluded. Immune exposure information for the cohort was limited to CMV serostatus. The classifier was reported to diagnose cytomegalovirus status with high specificity and sensitivity in both the original cohort and the validation cohort. In a later analysis, HLA-associated TCR beta chains were found to be more clonally expanded and to have lower generation probabilities than equally common non-associated chains. In an earlier analysis of around 600 of the donors, most TCR beta V segments appeared in productive rearrangements about 87% or about 30% of the time, broadly matching IMGT annotations. A later genetic analysis associated a missense DCLRE1C variant with V-gene and J-gene trimming of TCR beta chains, and an independent cohort replicated the association. Compared with the roughly 670-donor mean, donors in an Asian-associated ancestry cluster had fewer N-insertions in productive TCRs, according to a later genetic analysis. In a later analysis, TCR association rates were found to vary across HLA loci, with the most associated TCRs seen for DRB1 alleles and the fewest for HLA-C alleles. At a false discovery rate of 0.05, a later analysis linked 15,000 to 20,000 TCR beta sequences to specific HLA alleles. A further reported finding was that TCR beta sequences accurately predicted the HLA-A and HLA-B alleles for most subjects in the first cohort. A later analysis reported that several top co-occurrence clusters appeared linked to parvovirus B19, influenza, CMV and Epstein-Barr virus. Three of the identified cytomegalovirus-associated TCR beta chains were confirmed in vitro to be specific for cytomegalovirus antigens. Because some donors lacked HLA typing at each locus, the association tests relied only on the typed subset. Because counts were too low, seventeen rarely observed V segments, including chromosome 9 orphons, were left out of the earlier analysis of 587 of the donors.

The germline V gene encodes CDR1 SGHNT and CDR2 YENEEA. V is clipped by 3 bases and J by 0 bases, and the sequence between their germline boundaries is 8 bases long. The CDR3, from cysteine to phenylalanine, totals 14 residues. Just the 42-base CDR3 DNA is kept, in frame starting at base 1. The cohort comprised several hundred healthy bone marrow donors. At the time of sampling, all cohort members were nominally healthy, though unrecorded immune exposures were likely present. The donor was CMV seronegative and belonged to the group of 320 or so seronegative cohort members. Every donor gave a peripheral blood sample, and the peripheral blood mononuclear cells from that sample were used for TCR beta sequencing. Genomic DNA extraction from the blood cell samples was performed with the Qiagen DNeasy Blood Extraction Kit. Library preparation was by the immunoSEQ multiplex PCR assay. The multiplex PCR relied on a mix of 60 forward primers for TCR Vbeta segments and 13 reverse primers for TCR Jbeta segments. The CDR3 region of rearranged TCR beta genes was amplified from genomic DNA with a multiplex PCR assay. Amplified TCR beta libraries were sequenced as 87-base-pair reads on the Illumina HiSeq System. In the paper's pipeline: In a later analysis, tens of millions of unique TCR beta chains were counted across the approximately 640 repertoires, and approximately 11 million of these chains were shared by at least two donors. Raw reads were error-corrected and collapsed into unique sequences by a nearest-neighbor algorithm in which closely related sequences were merged to remove PCR and sequencing errors. Alignment of CDR3 sequences to IMGT reference sequences was used to assign V, D and J gene segments. For a sequence to be retained, a match of at least six nucleotides to both a V gene segment and a J gene segment was required. Rearrangements were classified as productive when the CDR3 lacked stop codons and remained in frame with V and J, and all other rearrangements were classified as non-productive. CDR3 was defined according to IMGT convention as the region running from the second conserved V-encoded cysteine to the conserved J-encoded phenylalanine. The earlier analysis of approximately 500 of the donors excluded sequences that lacked an unambiguous match to a single V gene segment. An earlier analysis of 587 of the donors classified V segments as functional when productive rearrangements were above 56.7% and as segregating when the standard deviation between donors was above 5%. A statistical classification framework was built for diagnosing cytomegalovirus status from the catalog of TCR beta chain sequences. In a later analysis, V and J genes were assigned by comparing TCR nucleotide sequences against IMGT/GENE-DB human TR gene sequences. In a later analysis, CDR3 sequences and most-parsimonious VDJ recombination scenarios were assigned using the TCRdist pipeline. In a later analysis, each TCR beta chain was defined by its CDR3 amino acid sequence together with its V-gene family, and reads lacking a unique V-gene family were excluded. A later analysis removed several hundred highly shared, low-generation-probability nucleotide sequences to deal with suspected cross-contamination and a sequencing artifact. In a later analysis, a clonal expansion index for each public chain was calculated from normalized within-repertoire ranks of inferred template counts. Generation probabilities in a later analysis came from a VDJ recombination model fitted to out-of-frame rearrangements, and those results were checked against IGoR. A later analysis scored TCR-TCR, TCR-HLA and TCR-CMV co-occurrence with hypergeometric tests, applying a repertoire-size bias correction to TCR pairs. A later analysis estimated false discovery rates by permuting HLA or CMV assignments 20 times. In a later analysis, co-occurring TCRs were grouped with DBSCAN, and TCRdist sequence similarity was added when clustering was performed within HLA-allele-positive subsets. Repertoires with fewer than 30,000 or more than 120,000 public chains, plus five repertoires with anomalous nucleotide sharing, were excluded from co-occurrence clustering. As stored in TCRdb, this immuneACCESS dataset retains in-frame rearrangements with V and J assigned. A fraction of the clones does not appear; measured against another copy, unresolved V genes explain less than half of the discrepancy, and the remainder lacks a known reason. The D gene and trimming were derived from the DNA, and the V and J assignments and clone size from that table. The data table for this sample lists around 48,000 clones. Of the sample, about 2.5% is held by the ten largest clones.

The sequence was obtained from a female donor in good health and CMV-seronegative. The material sequenced was PBMCs. The V and J genes are TRBV11-3 and TRBJ1-1, and TRBD1 may be the D gene, going by 5 matching bases. The DNA sequence is given as TGTGCCAGCAGCTTCAACAGGTTGAACACTGAAGCTTTCTTT. It codes for CASSFNRLNTEAFF. The entire variable domain, with the stretches around the CDR3 drawn from the reference TRBV11-3 and TRBJ1-1 proteins, is EAGVVQSPRYKIIEKKQPVAFWCNPISGHNTLYWYLQNLGQGPELLIRYENEEAVDDSQLPKDRFSAERLKGVDSTLKIQPAELGDSAVYLCASSFNRLNTEAFFGQGTRLTVV.